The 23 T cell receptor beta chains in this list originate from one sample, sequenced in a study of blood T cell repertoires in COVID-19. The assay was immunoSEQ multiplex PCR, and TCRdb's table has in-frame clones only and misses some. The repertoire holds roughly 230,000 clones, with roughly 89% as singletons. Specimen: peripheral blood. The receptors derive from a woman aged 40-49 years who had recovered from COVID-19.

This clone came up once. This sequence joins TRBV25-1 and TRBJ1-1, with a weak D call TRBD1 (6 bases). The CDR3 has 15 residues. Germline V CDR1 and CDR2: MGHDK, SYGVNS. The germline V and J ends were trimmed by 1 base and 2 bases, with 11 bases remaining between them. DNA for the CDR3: TGTGCCAGCAGTGAATGGGGGGGGCGCAACACTGAAGCTTTCTTT. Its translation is CASSEWGGRNTEAFF.

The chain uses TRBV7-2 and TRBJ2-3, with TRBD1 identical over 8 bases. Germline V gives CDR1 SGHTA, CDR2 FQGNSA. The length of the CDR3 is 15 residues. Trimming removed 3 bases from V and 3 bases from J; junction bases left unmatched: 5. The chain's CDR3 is CASSLTGTGTDTQYF. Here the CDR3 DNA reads TGTGCCAGCAGCTTGACCGGGACAGGAACAGATACGCAGTATTTT.

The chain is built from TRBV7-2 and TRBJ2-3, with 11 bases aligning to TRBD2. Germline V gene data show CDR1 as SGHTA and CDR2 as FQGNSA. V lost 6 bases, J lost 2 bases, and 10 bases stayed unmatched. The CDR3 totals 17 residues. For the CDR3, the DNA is TGTGCCAGCAGAGATAAGGGACTAGCGGCTTACACAGATACGCAGTATTTT. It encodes CASRDKGLAAYTDTQYF. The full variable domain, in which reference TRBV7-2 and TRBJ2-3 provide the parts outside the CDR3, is GAGVSQSPSNKVTEKGKDVELRCDPISGHTALYWYRQSLGQGLEFLIYFQGNSAPDKSGLPSDRFSAERTGGSVSTLTIQRTQQEDSAVYLCASRDKGLAAYTDTQYFGPGTRLTVL.

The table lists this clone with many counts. The CDR3 coding sequence is TGTGCCAGCCGCCCTCGTGGAGGAGAAAAACTGTTTTTT. Its protein is CASRPRGGEKLFF. This rearrangement joins TRBV7-9 to TRBJ1-4; D uncertain. Per germline, CDR1 SEHNR and CDR2 FQNEAQ (reference sequence). This CDR3 is built from 13 residues. V was pared by 8 bases and J by 8 bases, with 15 bases between. The full variable domain, rest sourced from reference TRBV7-9 and TRBJ1-4, is DTGVSQNPRHKITKRGQNVTFRCDPISEHNRLYWYRQTLGQGPEFLTYFQNEAQLEKSRLLSDRFSAERPKGSFSTLEIQRTEQGDSAMYLCASRPRGGEKLFFGSGTQLSVL.

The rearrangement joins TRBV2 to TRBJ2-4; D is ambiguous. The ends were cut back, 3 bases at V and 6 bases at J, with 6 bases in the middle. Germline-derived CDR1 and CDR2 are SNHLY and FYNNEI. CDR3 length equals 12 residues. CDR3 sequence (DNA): TGTGCCAGCAGTGAGGCCTCAAACATTCAGTACTTC. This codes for CASSEASNIQYF.

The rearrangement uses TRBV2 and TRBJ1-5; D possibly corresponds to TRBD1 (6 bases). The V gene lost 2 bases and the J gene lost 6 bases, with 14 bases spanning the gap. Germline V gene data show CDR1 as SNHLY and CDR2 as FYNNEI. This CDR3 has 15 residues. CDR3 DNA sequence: TGTGCCAGCAGTGAAATCGGGGGGCCGAGTCAGCCCCAGCATTTT. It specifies CASSEIGGPSQPQHF.

The CDR3 region is CASSPIVTSGDYNEQFF. CDR3 coding DNA: TGTGCCAGCAGCCCCATAGTGACTAGCGGGGACTACAATGAGCAGTTCTTC. The chain carries TRBV7-2 and TRBJ2-1; 11 bases fit TRBD2. This CDR3 is 17 amino acids long. Germline assignment: CDR1 SGHTA and CDR2 FQGNSA. V dropped 5 bases and J dropped 3; count of bases not matched to a gene: 9.

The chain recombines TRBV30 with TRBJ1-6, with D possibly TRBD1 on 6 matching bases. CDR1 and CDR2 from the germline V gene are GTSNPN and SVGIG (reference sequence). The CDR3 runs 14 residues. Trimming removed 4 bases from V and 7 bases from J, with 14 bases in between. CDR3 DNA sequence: TGTGCCTGGAAGGTGGGGGCGAGGAATTCACCCCTCCACTTT. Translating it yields CAWKVGARNSPLHF.

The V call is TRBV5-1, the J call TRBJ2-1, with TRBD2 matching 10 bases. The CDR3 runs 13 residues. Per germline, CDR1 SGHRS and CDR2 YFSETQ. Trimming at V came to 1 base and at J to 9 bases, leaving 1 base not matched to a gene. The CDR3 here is CASSLLAGVEQFF. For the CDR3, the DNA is TGCGCCAGCAGCTTGCTAGCGGGAGTTGAGCAGTTCTTC.

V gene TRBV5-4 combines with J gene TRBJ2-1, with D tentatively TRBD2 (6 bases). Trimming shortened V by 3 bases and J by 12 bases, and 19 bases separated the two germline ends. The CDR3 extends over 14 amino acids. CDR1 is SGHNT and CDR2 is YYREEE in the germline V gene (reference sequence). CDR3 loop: CASSSTDPRRGQFF. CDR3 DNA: TGTGCCAGCAGCTCAACGGATCCTAGGCGGGGGCAGTTCTTC.

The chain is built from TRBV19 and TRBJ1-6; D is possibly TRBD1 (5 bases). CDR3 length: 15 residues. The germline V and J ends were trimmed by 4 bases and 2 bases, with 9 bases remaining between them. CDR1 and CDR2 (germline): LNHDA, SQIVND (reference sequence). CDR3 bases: TGTGCCAGTAGTACCGGGGGGACCTATAATTCACCCCTCCACTTT. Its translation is CASSTGGTYNSPLHF.

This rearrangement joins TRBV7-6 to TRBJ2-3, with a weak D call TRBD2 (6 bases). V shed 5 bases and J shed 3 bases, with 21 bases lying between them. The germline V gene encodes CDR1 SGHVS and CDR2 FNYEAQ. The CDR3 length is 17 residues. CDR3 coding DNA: TGTGCCAGCAGCCCGCGTGCGGGGCAAAGTCGTACAGATACGCAGTATTTT. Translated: CASSPRAGQSRTDTQYF. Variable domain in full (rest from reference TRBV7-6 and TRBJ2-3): GAGVSQSPRYKVTKRGQDVALRCDPISGHVSLYWYRQALGQGPEFLTYFNYEAQQDKSGLPNDRFSAERPEGSISTLTIQRTEQRDSAMYRCASSPRAGQSRTDTQYFGPGTRLTVL.

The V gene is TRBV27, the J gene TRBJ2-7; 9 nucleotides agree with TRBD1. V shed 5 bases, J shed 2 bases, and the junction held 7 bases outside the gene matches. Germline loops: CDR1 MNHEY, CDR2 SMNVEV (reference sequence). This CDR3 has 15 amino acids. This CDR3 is CASSPQDRGAYEQYV. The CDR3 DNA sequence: TGTGCCAGCAGTCCCCAGGACAGGGGAGCCTACGAGCAGTACGTC.

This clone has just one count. The CDR3: CASSLRGLSGQPQHF. The CDR3 bases are TGTGCCAGCAGTTTAAGGGGTCTCTCGGGTCAGCCCCAGCATTTT. This chain uses TRBV28 with TRBJ1-5; weak D call: TRBD1 (5 bases). V lost 2 bases to trimming and J lost 6 bases, with 14 bases between them. The CDR3 extends over 15 amino acids. The V gene's germline CDR1 is MDHEN and CDR2 SYDVKM.

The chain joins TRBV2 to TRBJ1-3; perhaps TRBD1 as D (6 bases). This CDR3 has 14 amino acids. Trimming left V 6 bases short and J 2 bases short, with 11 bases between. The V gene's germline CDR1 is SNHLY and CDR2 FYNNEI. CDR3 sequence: CASSPTGPGNTIYF. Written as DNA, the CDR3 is TGTGCCAGCAGCCCCACAGGGCCTGGAAACACCATATATTTT.

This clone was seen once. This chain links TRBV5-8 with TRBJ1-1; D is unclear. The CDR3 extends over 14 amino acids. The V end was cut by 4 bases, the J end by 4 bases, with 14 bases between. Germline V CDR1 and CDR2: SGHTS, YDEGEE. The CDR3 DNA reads TGTGCCAGCAGCCAACAAGGAGAGGTCACTGAAGCTTTCTTT. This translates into CASSQQGEVTEAFF.

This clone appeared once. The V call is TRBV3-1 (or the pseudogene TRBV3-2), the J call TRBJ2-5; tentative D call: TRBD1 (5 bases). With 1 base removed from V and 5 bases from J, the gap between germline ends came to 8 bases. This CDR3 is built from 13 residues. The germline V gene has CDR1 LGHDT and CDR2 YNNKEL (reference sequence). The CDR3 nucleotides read TGTGCCAGCAGCCAAGCAGGGTACGAGACCCAGTACTTC. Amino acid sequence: CASSQAGYETQYF.

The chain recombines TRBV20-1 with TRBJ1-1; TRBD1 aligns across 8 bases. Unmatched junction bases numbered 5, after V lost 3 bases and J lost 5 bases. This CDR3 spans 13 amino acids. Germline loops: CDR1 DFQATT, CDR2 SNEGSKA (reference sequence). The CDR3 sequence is CSASRDRRTEAFF. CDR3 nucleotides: TGCAGTGCTAGTAGGGACAGGAGGACTGAAGCTTTCTTT.

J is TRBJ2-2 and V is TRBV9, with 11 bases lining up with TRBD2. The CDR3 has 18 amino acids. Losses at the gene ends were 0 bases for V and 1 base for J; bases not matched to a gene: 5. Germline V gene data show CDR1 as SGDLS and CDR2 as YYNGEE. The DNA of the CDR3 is TGTGCCAGCAGCGTAGATGGTAGCGGGAGGGGGAACACCGGGGAGCTGTTTTTT. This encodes CASSVDGSGRGNTGELFF.

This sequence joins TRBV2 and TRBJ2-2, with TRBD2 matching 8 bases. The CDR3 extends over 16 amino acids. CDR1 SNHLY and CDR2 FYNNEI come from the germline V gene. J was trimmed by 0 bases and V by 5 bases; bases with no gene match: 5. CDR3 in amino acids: CASSLAGTANTGELFF. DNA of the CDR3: TGTGCCAGCAGTTTAGCGGGGACCGCGAACACCGGGGAGCTGTTTTTT. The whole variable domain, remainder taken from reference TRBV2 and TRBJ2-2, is EPEVTQTPSHQVTQMGQEVILRCVPISNHLYFYWYRQILGQKVEFLVSFYNNEISEKSEIFDDQFSVERPDGSNFTLKIRSTKLEDSAMYFCASSLAGTANTGELFFGEGSRLTVL.

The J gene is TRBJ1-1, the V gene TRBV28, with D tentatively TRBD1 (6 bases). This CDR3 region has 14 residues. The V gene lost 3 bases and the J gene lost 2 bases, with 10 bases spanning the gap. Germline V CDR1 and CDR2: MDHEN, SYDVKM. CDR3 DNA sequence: TGTGCCAGCAGTTTGTCAGGGGAAAACACTGAAGCTTTCTTT. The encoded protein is CASSLSGENTEAFF.

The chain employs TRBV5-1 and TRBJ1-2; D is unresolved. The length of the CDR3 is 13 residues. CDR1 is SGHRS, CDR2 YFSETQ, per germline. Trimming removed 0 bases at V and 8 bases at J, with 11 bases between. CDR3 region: CASSLGASTGYTF. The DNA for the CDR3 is TGCGCCAGCAGCTTGGGGGCCTCGACGGGCTACACCTTC. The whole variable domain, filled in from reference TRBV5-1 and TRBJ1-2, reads KAGVTQTPRYLIKTRGQQVTLSCSPISGHRSVSWYQQTPGQGLQFLFEYFSETQRNKGNFPGRFSGRQFSNSRSEMNVSTLELGDSALYLCASSLGASTGYTFGSGTRLTVV.

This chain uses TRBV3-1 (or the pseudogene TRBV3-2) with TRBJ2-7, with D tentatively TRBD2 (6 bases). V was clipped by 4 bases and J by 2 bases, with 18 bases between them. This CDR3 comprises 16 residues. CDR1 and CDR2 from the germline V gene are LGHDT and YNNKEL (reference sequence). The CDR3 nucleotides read TGTGCCAGCAGCCTACGAAACGGGACTGGAGCCTACGAGCAGTACGTC. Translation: CASSLRNGTGAYEQYV.